This T cell receptor beta chain appears in the sequencing data of a study of Ad26.COV2.S vaccination and SARS-CoV-2 variants. The ends lost 5 bases at V and 12 bases at J; junction bases unmatched: 15. Germline loops: CDR1 SGHTA, CDR2 FQGNSA. The CDR3 sequence is 14 residues long. The method was immunoSEQ multiplex PCR; TCRdb's version includes in-frame clones alone and lacks a portion of them. The data show about 480,000 clones, with around nine tenths seen just once and around 13% held by the top ten. Stated treatment: some 20 received Ad26.COV2.S at low or high dose, single or two shots; a few received placebo; per-sample allocation not given. On day 63 after the first injection, vaccine and placebo recipients gave samples.

The material was peripheral blood, obtained in a trial of Ad26.COV2.S vaccine versus placebo. The sequence was collected from a person between 18 and 65 years old who received the Ad26.COV2.S COVID-19 vaccine or a placebo. The chain combines TRBV7-2 with TRBJ2-7; 8 nucleotides line up with TRBD2. For the CDR3, the DNA is TGTGCCAGCAGCCGCGATAAGGGGACTAGTCTGGTGTACTTC. Translation: CASSRDKGTSLVYF.